Following are 2 T cell receptor beta chains from one sample sequenced in a study of blood T cell repertoires in COVID-19. Assay: immunoSEQ multiplex PCR; the TCRdb copy retains only in-frame clones and omits some. The table includes about 100,000 clones, over 75% detected once. The specimen sequenced was peripheral blood. These receptors were taken from a woman aged 60-75 years with acute or convalescent COVID-19.

This clone was seen a single time. This chain links TRBV5-8 with TRBJ2-1, with a weak D call TRBD2 (5 bases). V lost 0 bases, J lost 4 bases, and 11 bases lay in between. The CDR3 is 15 residues long. CDR1 and CDR2 from the germline V gene are SGHTS and YDEGEE. The CDR3 region is CASSLDTGKYNEQFF. Written as DNA, the CDR3 is TGTGCCAGCAGCTTGGACACGGGAAAGTACAATGAGCAGTTCTTC.

This clone turned up a few times. The chain combines TRBV28 with TRBJ1-2, with 7 bases lining up with TRBD1. This CDR3 has 14 residues. The germline V gene encodes CDR1 MDHEN and CDR2 SYDVKM. Trimming removed 6 bases from V and 2 bases from J; junction bases left unmatched: 6. The CDR3 DNA reads as TGTGCCAGCAGCCAGGGACAGCCAAACTATGGCTACACCTTC. It specifies CASSQGQPNYGYTF.